Shown below are 5 T cell receptor beta chains from a single sample sequenced in a study of blood T cell repertoires in COVID-19. This table comes from immunoSEQ multiplex PCR, and its TCRdb copy is limited to in-frame clones, with some not included. The sample includes under 300,000 clones, around nine tenths of them seen just once. The sequencing sample was made of PBMCs or T cells enriched from blood (not recorded which). The receptor set was obtained from a woman aged 55-69 years who had recovered from COVID-19.

This chain connects TRBV9 to TRBJ1-3; no definite D call. Germline CDR1 SGDLS, CDR2 YYNGEE. V was clipped by 0 bases and J by 4 bases, with 5 bases between them. The CDR3 sequence is 13 residues long. This CDR3 reads CASSVDRGNTIYF. CDR3 DNA: TGTGCCAGCAGCGTAGATCGGGGAAACACCATATATTTT.

The J gene is TRBJ2-2, the V gene TRBV19; no definite D call. The CDR3 length is 13 residues. The ends were cut back, 7 bases at V and 7 bases at J, with 13 bases in the middle. Germline V gene sequence: CDR1 LNHDA, CDR2 SQIVND (reference sequence). CDR3: CASKDQFIGELFF. The DNA of the CDR3 is TGTGCCAGTAAAGATCAGTTTATCGGGGAGCTGTTTTTT.

V is TRBV3-1 (or the pseudogene TRBV3-2) and J is TRBJ2-2; D gene unclear. Trimming took off 1 base at V and 4 bases at J, with 7 bases between the two ends. The V gene's germline CDR1 is LGHDT and CDR2 YNNKEL (reference sequence). The CDR3 sequence is 14 residues long. The CDR3 is CASSQVSRTGELFF. The CDR3 DNA follows: TGTGCCAGCAGCCAAGTTTCTCGCACCGGGGAGCTGTTTTTT.

V usage is TRBV19 and J usage is TRBJ1-3, with D maybe TRBD1 (6 bases). The CDR3 consists of 14 residues. CDR1 LNHDA and CDR2 SQIVND come from the germline V gene (reference sequence). Trimming took off 6 bases at V and 2 bases at J, with 11 bases between the two ends. CDR3 DNA: TGTGCCAGTAGAGGGGGTCAGGCTGGAAACACCATATATTTT. Protein: CASRGGQAGNTIYF.

J is TRBJ2-3 and V is TRBV30; TRBD1 matches at 7 bases. J was trimmed by 0 bases and V by 4 bases; bases with no gene match: 1. The germline V gene has CDR1 GTSNPN and CDR2 SVGIG (reference sequence). The CDR3 totals 13 residues. In DNA form, the CDR3 reads TGTGCCTGGACGACAGGGAGCACAGATACGCAGTATTTT. Its translation: CAWTTGSTDTQYF.